The present T cell receptor (beta chain) was sequenced within a study of T cell clones after liver transplantation. Study in general: Three of the eight recipients were HCV-positive; the rest had non-autoimmune, non-viral transplant indications. Study-wide results and caveats: Post-transplant, graft-donor-reactive CD4 TCRbeta sequences in blood dropped significantly in most of the 8 subjects. These preliminary findings come from unstandardized post-transplant sampling times.

Note on this clone: Its antigen is not identified.

This table comes from immunoSEQ multiplex PCR, and its TCRdb copy is limited to in-frame clones, with some not included. This repertoire shows over 90,000 clones, 80% to 90% found once; its top ten account for approximately 2.8%. Trimming took 0 bases from V and 3 from J; bases not matched to a gene: 6. The germline gives CDR1 SGDLS, CDR2 YYNGEE. CDR3 length equals 16 residues. The TCR sequence derives from a human patient who received a liver transplant. Some T cells may have originated in the graft donor. The rearrangement joins TRBV9 to TRBJ2-5; 9 bases align to TRBD2. The sequences come from CD4+ T cells from blood, collected about 50 months after liver transplant. The CDR3 DNA reads as TGTGCCAGCAGCGTAGGGGCGACTAGCGGAAAAGAGACCCAGTACTTC. This translates into CASSVGATSGKETQYF.